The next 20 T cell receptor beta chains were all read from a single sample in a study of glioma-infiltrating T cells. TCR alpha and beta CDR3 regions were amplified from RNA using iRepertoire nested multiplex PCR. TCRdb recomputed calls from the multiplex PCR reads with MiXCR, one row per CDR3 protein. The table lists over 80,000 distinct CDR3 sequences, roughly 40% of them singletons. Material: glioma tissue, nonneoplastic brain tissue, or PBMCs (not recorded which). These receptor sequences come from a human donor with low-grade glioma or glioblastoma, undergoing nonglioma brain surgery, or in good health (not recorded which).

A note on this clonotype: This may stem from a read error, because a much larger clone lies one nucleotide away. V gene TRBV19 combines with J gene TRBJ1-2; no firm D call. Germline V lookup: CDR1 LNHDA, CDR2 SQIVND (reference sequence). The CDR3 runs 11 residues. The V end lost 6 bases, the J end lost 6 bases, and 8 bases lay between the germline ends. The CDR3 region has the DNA TGTGCCAGTAGCGGACCGGATGGCTACACCTTC. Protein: CASSGPDGYTF.

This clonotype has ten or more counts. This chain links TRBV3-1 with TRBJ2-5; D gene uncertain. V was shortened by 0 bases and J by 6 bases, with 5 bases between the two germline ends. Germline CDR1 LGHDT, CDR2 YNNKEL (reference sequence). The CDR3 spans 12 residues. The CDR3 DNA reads TGTGCCAGCAGCCAAGACCGAAAGACCCAGTACTTC. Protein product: CASSQDRKTQYF.

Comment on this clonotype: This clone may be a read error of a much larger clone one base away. For the CDR3, the DNA is TGTGCCATTGAACGTGGAGGGACCAGCACAGATACGCAGTATTTT. Encoded protein: CAIERGGTSTDTQYF. The J gene is TRBJ2-3, the V gene TRBV5-4, with D possibly being TRBD2 (6 bases). Trimming shortened V by 9 bases and J by 0 bases, and 17 bases separated the two germline ends. This CDR3 spans 15 amino acids. Germline V gene lookup returns CDR1 SGHNT and CDR2 YYREEE (reference sequence).

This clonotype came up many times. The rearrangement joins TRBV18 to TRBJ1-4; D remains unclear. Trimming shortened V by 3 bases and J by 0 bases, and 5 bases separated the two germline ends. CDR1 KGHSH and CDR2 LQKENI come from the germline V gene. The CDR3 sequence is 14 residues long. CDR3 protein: CASSPRPTNEKLFF. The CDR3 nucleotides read TGTGCCAGCTCACCTCGACCAACTAATGAAAAACTGTTTTTT.

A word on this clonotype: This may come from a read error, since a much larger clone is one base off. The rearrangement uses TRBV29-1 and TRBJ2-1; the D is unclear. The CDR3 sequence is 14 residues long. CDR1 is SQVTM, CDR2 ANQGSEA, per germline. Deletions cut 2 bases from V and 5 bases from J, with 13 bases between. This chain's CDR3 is CSVEPVRWHNEQFF. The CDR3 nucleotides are TGCAGCGTTGAACCCGTCAGGTGGCACAATGAGCAGTTCTTC.

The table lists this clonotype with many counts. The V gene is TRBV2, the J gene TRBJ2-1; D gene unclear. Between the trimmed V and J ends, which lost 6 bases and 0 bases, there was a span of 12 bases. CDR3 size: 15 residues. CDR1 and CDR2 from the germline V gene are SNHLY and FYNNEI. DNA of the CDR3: TGTGCCAGCAGAGAAACAGAGAGCTCCTACAATGAGCAGTTCTTC. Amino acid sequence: CASRETESSYNEQFF. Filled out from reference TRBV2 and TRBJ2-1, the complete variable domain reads EPEVTQTPSHQVTQMGQEVILRCVPISNHLYFYWYRQILGQKVEFLVSFYNNEISEKSEIFDDQFSVERPDGSNFTLKIRSTKLEDSAMYFCASRETESSYNEQFFGPGTRLTVL.

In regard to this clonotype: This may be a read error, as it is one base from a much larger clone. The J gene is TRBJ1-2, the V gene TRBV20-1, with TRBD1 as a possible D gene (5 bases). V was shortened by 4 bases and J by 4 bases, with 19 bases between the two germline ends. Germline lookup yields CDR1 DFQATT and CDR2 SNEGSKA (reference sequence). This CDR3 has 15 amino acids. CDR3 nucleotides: TGCAGTGCTATCCCCGGGGGTCTCGTGGGCTATGGCTACACCTTC. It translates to CSAIPGGLVGYGYTF.

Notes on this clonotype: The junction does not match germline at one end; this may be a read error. CDR3 sequence (DNA): TGTGCCAGCAGCTCTGACAGGACCCCATCCTGCGAGCAGTACTTC. Its translation: CASSSDRTPSCEQYF. The V and J genes are TRBV28 and TRBJ2-7, with D maybe TRBD1 (6 bases). This CDR3 spans 15 amino acids. CDR1 is MDHEN and CDR2 is SYDVKM in the germline V gene.

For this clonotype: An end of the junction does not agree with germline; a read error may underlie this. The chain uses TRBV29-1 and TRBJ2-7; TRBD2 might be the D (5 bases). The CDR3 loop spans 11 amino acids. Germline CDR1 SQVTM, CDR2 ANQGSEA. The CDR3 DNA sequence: TGCAGCGCCATGACTATAAACGAGCAGTGCTTC. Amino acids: CSAMTINEQCF.

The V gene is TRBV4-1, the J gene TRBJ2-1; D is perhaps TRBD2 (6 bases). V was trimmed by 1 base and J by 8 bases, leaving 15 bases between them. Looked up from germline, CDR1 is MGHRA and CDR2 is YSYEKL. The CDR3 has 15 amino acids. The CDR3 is CASSQGSSEVDEQFF. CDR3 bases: TGCGCCAGCAGCCAAGGGTCTAGCGAGGTCGATGAGCAGTTCTTC.

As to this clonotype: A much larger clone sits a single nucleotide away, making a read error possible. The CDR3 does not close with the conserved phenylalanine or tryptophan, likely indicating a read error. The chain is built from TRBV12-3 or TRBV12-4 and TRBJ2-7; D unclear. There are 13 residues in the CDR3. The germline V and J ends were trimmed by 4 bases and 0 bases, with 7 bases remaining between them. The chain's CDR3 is CASSSPASYEQYL. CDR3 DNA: TGTGCCAGCAGTTCCCCAGCCTCCTACGAGCAGTACTTA.

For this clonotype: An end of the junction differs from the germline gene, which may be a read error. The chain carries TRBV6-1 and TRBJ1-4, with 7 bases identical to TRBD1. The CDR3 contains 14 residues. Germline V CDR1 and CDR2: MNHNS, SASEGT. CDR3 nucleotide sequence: TGTGCCAGCAGTACAGGGGCCACTAATGGAAAACTGCTTTTT. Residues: CASSTGATNGKLLF.

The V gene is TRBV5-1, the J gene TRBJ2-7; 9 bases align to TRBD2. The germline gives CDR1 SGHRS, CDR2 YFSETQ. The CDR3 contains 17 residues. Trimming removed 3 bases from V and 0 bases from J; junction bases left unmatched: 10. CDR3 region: CASSSSGASGTSYEQYF. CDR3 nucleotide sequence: TGCGCCAGCAGCTCTTCCGGGGCTAGCGGGACCTCCTACGAGCAGTACTTC.

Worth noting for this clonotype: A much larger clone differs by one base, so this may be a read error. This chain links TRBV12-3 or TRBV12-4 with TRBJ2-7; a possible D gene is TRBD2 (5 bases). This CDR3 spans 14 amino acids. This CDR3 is CTSSLSSGSYEQYF. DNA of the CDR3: TGTACCAGCAGTTTGTCCAGCGGCTCCTACGAGCAGTACTTC.

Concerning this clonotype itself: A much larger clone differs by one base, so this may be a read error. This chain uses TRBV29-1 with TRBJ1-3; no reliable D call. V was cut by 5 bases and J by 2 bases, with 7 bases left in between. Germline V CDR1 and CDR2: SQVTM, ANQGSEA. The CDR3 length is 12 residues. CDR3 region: CSVYGAGNTIYF. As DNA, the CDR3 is TGCAGCGTTTACGGGGCTGGAAACACCATATATTTT.

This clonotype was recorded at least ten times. CDR3 protein: CASGTSAYNEQFF. The CDR3 region has the DNA TGTGCCAGCGGGACTAGCGCTTACAATGAGCAGTTCTTC. The chain joins TRBV27 to TRBJ2-1; TRBD2 agrees at 10 bases. V lost 8 bases, J lost 4 bases, and 2 bases stayed unmatched. CDR1 and CDR2 from the germline V gene are MNHEY and SMNVEV (reference sequence). The CDR3 runs 13 residues.

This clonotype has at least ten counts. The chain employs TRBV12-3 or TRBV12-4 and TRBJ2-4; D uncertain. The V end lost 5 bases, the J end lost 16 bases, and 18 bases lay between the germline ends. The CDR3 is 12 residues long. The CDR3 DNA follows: TGTGCCAGCAGTCCCACCCGAACAGAAATCTACTTC. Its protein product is CASSPTRTEIYF.

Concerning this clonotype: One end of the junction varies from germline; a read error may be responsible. CDR3 in amino acids: CGASRRVMNTEAFF. CDR3 sequence (DNA): TGCGGTGCTTCAAGACGGGTGATGAACACTGAAGCTTTCTTC. The chain joins TRBV20-1 to TRBJ1-1; D unclear. The CDR3 runs 14 residues. Germline CDR1 is DFQATT and CDR2 is SNEGSKA (reference sequence).

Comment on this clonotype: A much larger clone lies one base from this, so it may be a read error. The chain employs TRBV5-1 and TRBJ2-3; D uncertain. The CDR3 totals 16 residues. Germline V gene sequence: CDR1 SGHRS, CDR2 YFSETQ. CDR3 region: CASSLSARRNTDTRYF. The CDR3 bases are TGCGCCAGCAGCTTGAGCGCCCGACGGAACACAGATACGCGGTATTTT. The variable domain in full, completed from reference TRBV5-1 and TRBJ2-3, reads KAGVTQTPRYLIKTRGQQVTLSCSPISGHRSVSWYQQTPGQGLQFLFEYFSETQRNKGNFPGRFSGRQFSNSRSEMNVSTLELGDSALYLCASSLSARRNTDTRYFGPGTRLTVL.

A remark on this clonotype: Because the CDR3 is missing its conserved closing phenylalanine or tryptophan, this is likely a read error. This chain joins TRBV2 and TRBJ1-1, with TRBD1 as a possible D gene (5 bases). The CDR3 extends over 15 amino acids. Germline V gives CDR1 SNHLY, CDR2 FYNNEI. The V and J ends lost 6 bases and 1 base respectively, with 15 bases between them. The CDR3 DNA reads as TGTGCCAGCAGGTACCAGGGTGTGGGGAACACTGAAGCTTTCCTT. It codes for CASRYQGVGNTEAFL.